The source of this TCR beta chain is a study of OX40 agonist ivuxolimab in advanced cancers. Here immunoSEQ multiplex PCR was the method, and the copy in TCRdb shows in-frame clones only, minus some. The data hold around 65,000 clones, with about 91% observed a single time. The CDR3 covers 14 residues. Germline loops: CDR1 MNHEY, CDR2 SMNVEV (reference sequence). V lost 5 bases, J lost 3 bases, and 11 bases lay in between. Study findings and constraints: Partial responders at 0.1-3.0 mg/kg showed near-lowest clonal expansion.

To note about this clone: The target antigen is unknown.

The material was CD4+ or CD8+ T cells sorted from blood, obtained in a trial of the OX40 agonist ivuxolimab. J is TRBJ1-5 and V is TRBV27, with D possibly matching TRBD1 (6 bases). The sequence was obtained from an adult with an advanced solid tumor such as melanoma, head and neck, liver or kidney cancer. CDR3 nucleotide sequence: TGTGCCAGCAGTCTAGGGGGACCCAATCAGCCCCAGCATTTT. Amino acids: CASSLGGPNQPQHF.